The rows below give T cell receptor beta chains drawn from one sample of a study of cytomegalovirus exposure and HLA in healthy donors. This table comes from immunoSEQ multiplex PCR, and its TCRdb copy is limited to in-frame clones, with some not included. Of about 170,000 clones in the sample, 62% were seen once. The specimen was PBMCs. The receptor source for this set is a man aged 35-49 years in good health and CMV-seronegative. Each CDR3 is given with its conserved first and last residue. A D gene is named only where the DNA matches it firmly. Clone size, where shown, is once, few, many, or a class for clones that have expanded.

cdr3_nt: TGTGCCAGCAGTTATTCCGGGAGCAATCAGCCCCAGCATTTT
cdr3_aa: CASSYSGSNQPQHF
cdr3_length: 14
v_call: TRBV6-6
clone_size: .
d_call: .
j_call: TRBJ1-5

cdr3_nt: TGTGCTAGTGGTGCAACCCGGACTAGCGGGAGGACTGAGCAGTACTTC
cdr3_aa: CASGATRTSGRTEQYF
cdr3_length: 16
v_call: TRBV12-5
clone_size: few
d_call: TRBD2
j_call: TRBJ2-5

cdr3_nt: TGTGCCACCAGCAGAGGTTCTACGAGCTCTGGAAACACCATATATTTT
cdr3_aa: CATSRGSTSSGNTIYF
cdr3_length: 16
v_call: TRBV15
clone_size: few
d_call: .
j_call: TRBJ1-3

cdr3_nt: TGTGCCAGCACGGGTAGCGGGGGGGTAAAAAAGCAGTTCTTC
cdr3_aa: CASTGSGGVKKQFF
cdr3_length: 14
v_call: TRBV2
clone_size: .
d_call: TRBD2
j_call: TRBJ2-1

cdr3_nt: TGTGCCAGCAGTCGGCCGGGGGTGTACGAGCAGTACTTC
cdr3_aa: CASSRPGVYEQYF
cdr3_length: 13
v_call: TRBV11-2
clone_size: .
d_call: .
j_call: TRBJ2-7

cdr3_nt: TGTGCCTGGAGTGTTTCGGGATTCAATCAGCCCCAGCATTTT
cdr3_aa: CAWSVSGFNQPQHF
cdr3_length: 14
v_call: TRBV30
clone_size: .
d_call: .
j_call: TRBJ1-5

cdr3_nt: TGCGCCAGCAGCCCAACGACAGGGTCACCGGGGGAGCAGTACTTC
cdr3_aa: CASSPTTGSPGEQYF
cdr3_length: 15
v_call: TRBV5-1
clone_size: once
d_call: TRBD1
j_call: TRBJ2-7

cdr3_nt: TGTGCCAGCAGCTTAGAAAAACCGATTAGGGGAAATTCACCCCTCCACTTT
cdr3_aa: CASSLEKPIRGNSPLHF
cdr3_length: 17
v_call: TRBV7-2
clone_size: once
d_call: .
j_call: TRBJ1-6

cdr3_nt: TGTTCCAGCAGCTTAGACCGGGACAGGGATAATTCACCCCTCCACTTT
cdr3_aa: CSSSLDRDRDNSPLHF
cdr3_length: 16
v_call: TRBV7-9
clone_size: once
d_call: TRBD1
j_call: TRBJ1-6

cdr3_nt: TGTGCCAGCAGCGTAGGGCAGGTCCAGGTAGGTGCTTTCTTT
cdr3_aa: CASSVGQVQVGAFF
cdr3_length: 14
v_call: TRBV9
clone_size: .
d_call: .
j_call: TRBJ1-1

cdr3_nt: TGTGCCAGCAGTTTGGACGGGGAAGCCTACGAGCAGTACTTC
cdr3_aa: CASSLDGEAYEQYF
cdr3_length: 14
v_call: TRBV28
clone_size: .
d_call: .
j_call: TRBJ2-7

cdr3_nt: TGTGCCTGGAGTCCGGGGGTCGGCGCCGGGGAGCTGTTTTTT
cdr3_aa: CAWSPGVGAGELFF
cdr3_length: 14
v_call: TRBV30
clone_size: .
d_call: .
j_call: TRBJ2-2

cdr3_nt: TGTGCCAGCAGTCCTAGGGCGGGACAGGGTAACTCACCCCTCCACTTT
cdr3_aa: CASSPRAGQGNSPLHF
cdr3_length: 16
v_call: TRBV28
clone_size: .
d_call: TRBD1
j_call: TRBJ1-6

cdr3_nt: TGTGCCAGCAGCTTAGTCGTTTCTGGCGGCAGCAATCAGCCCCAGCATTTT
cdr3_aa: CASSLVVSGGSNQPQHF
cdr3_length: 17
v_call: TRBV7-9
clone_size: few
d_call: .
j_call: TRBJ1-5

cdr3_nt: TGTGCCAGCAGCCCCCCCCCGCGCGGGACAGGGGTTACTGAAGCTTTCTTT
cdr3_aa: CASSPPPRGTGVTEAFF
cdr3_length: 17
v_call: TRBV7-2
clone_size: .
d_call: TRBD1
j_call: TRBJ1-1

cdr3_nt: TGTGCCTGGAGCGGGAGTGGTGAGCAGTACTTC
cdr3_aa: CAWSGSGEQYF
cdr3_length: 11
v_call: TRBV30
clone_size: once
d_call: .
j_call: TRBJ2-7

cdr3_nt: TGTGCCAGCTCCTCCGACATGAGCTACAATGAGCAGTTCTTC
cdr3_aa: CASSSDMSYNEQFF
cdr3_length: 14
v_call: TRBV18
clone_size: .
d_call: .
j_call: TRBJ2-1

cdr3_nt: TGTGCCAGCAGTCGTGTCAGGAACACTGAAGCTTTCTTT
cdr3_aa: CASSRVRNTEAFF
cdr3_length: 13
v_call: TRBV6-5
clone_size: .
d_call: .
j_call: TRBJ1-1

cdr3_nt: TGCGCCAGCAGCCCAGTTCCCAGACTAGCGGGGAGGGCAGATACGCAGTATTTT
cdr3_aa: CASSPVPRLAGRADTQYF
cdr3_length: 18
v_call: TRBV4-1
clone_size: .
d_call: TRBD2
j_call: TRBJ2-3

cdr3_nt: TGTGCCAGCAGCCTGACAGGGGCAACTAATGAAAAACTGTTTTTT
cdr3_aa: CASSLTGATNEKLFF
cdr3_length: 15
v_call: TRBV27
clone_size: once
d_call: TRBD1
j_call: TRBJ1-4

cdr3_nt: TGTGCCAGCAGCTTAGATCTAGACAGGAACCAAGAGACCCAGTACTTC
cdr3_aa: CASSLDLDRNQETQYF
cdr3_length: 16
v_call: TRBV11-2
clone_size: .
d_call: .
j_call: TRBJ2-5

cdr3_nt: TGTGCCAGCAGCTTACGGCGTAAAAGGGGCAGGAGCGTGCGAGGCTACACCTTC
cdr3_aa: CASSLRRKRGRSVRGYTF
cdr3_length: 18
v_call: TRBV5-8
clone_size: .
d_call: .
j_call: TRBJ1-2

cdr3_nt: TGTGCCAGCAGACTTGACAGAAACACTGAAGCTTTCTTT
cdr3_aa: CASRLDRNTEAFF
cdr3_length: 13
v_call: TRBV7-9
clone_size: few
d_call: .
j_call: TRBJ1-1

cdr3_nt: TGTGCCTGGAGCCCGGGACAGGTAGTTACTTATGGCTACACCTTC
cdr3_aa: CAWSPGQVVTYGYTF
cdr3_length: 15
v_call: TRBV30
clone_size: .
d_call: TRBD1
j_call: TRBJ1-2

cdr3_nt: TGTGCCAGCAGCGACGGGACAGGGCACTCACCCCTCCACTTT
cdr3_aa: CASSDGTGHSPLHF
cdr3_length: 14
v_call: TRBV5-4
clone_size: .
d_call: TRBD1
j_call: TRBJ1-6

cdr3_nt: TGTGCCAGCAGTTTAAGGAGGGCAGGACTGTACGAGCAGTACTTC
cdr3_aa: CASSLRRAGLYEQYF
cdr3_length: 15
v_call: TRBV28
clone_size: .
d_call: .
j_call: TRBJ2-7

cdr3_nt: TGTGCTAGTGGTTTAGATAGCGGTCAACATGAAGCTTTCTTT
cdr3_aa: CASGLDSGQHEAFF
cdr3_length: 14
v_call: TRBV12-5
clone_size: .
d_call: .
j_call: TRBJ1-1

cdr3_nt: TGCGCCAGCAGCACCCAATCTACCCTCTCTGGGGCCAACGTCCTGACTTTC
cdr3_aa: CASSTQSTLSGANVLTF
cdr3_length: 17
v_call: TRBV5-1
clone_size: .
d_call: .
j_call: TRBJ2-6

cdr3_nt: TGTGCCAGCGGTTCGGGATTTCTAGGAAGTGAAAAACTGTTTTTT
cdr3_aa: CASGSGFLGSEKLFF
cdr3_length: 15
v_call: TRBV7-8
clone_size: few
d_call: .
j_call: TRBJ1-4

cdr3_nt: TGTGCCAGCAGCGGGCGGGACTTCGAGACCCAGTACTTC
cdr3_aa: CASSGRDFETQYF
cdr3_length: 13
v_call: TRBV7-6
clone_size: .
d_call: .
j_call: TRBJ2-5

cdr3_nt: TGTGCCAGTAGTATGCAAGCGGGGGCTTACGAGCAGTACTTC
cdr3_aa: CASSMQAGAYEQYF
cdr3_length: 14
v_call: TRBV19
clone_size: .
d_call: TRBD2
j_call: TRBJ2-7

cdr3_nt: TGTGCCAGCAGCGTACGAGCGGGAGGGAACAATGAGCAGTTCTTC
cdr3_aa: CASSVRAGGNNEQFF
cdr3_length: 15
v_call: TRBV9
clone_size: few
d_call: TRBD2
j_call: TRBJ2-1

cdr3_nt: TGCGGGGGGGTAAATGAAAAACTGTTTTTT
cdr3_aa: CGGVNEKLFF
cdr3_length: 10
v_call: TRBV10-1
clone_size: .
d_call: .
j_call: TRBJ1-4

cdr3_nt: TGTGCCAGCAGTCCCCTCGGGACAGTCTACAATGAGCAGTTCTTC
cdr3_aa: CASSPLGTVYNEQFF
cdr3_length: 15
v_call: TRBV6-6
clone_size: .
d_call: TRBD1
j_call: TRBJ2-1

cdr3_nt: TGTGCCAGTAGTAAGGGGACAGGGGGTAATGAGCAGTTCTTC
cdr3_aa: CASSKGTGGNEQFF
cdr3_length: 14
v_call: TRBV19
clone_size: .
d_call: TRBD1
j_call: TRBJ2-1

cdr3_nt: TGTGCCAGCAGCTTAGACGGGGGGCGAGGAAACACCATATATTTT
cdr3_aa: CASSLDGGRGNTIYF
cdr3_length: 15
v_call: TRBV7-6
clone_size: .
d_call: .
j_call: TRBJ1-3

cdr3_nt: TGTGCCAGCAGCTTGCGACAGGGAGAGGAAGCTTTCTTT
cdr3_aa: CASSLRQGEEAFF
cdr3_length: 13
v_call: TRBV7-3
clone_size: few
d_call: TRBD1
j_call: TRBJ1-1